The T cell receptor beta chain under discussion was sequenced for a study of monozygotic twins with inflammatory bowel disease. Germline values: CDR1 DFQATT, CDR2 SNEGSKA (reference sequence). This CDR3 has 13 residues. TCRdb reprocessed the 5' RACE reads and keeps a single row for each CDR3 protein, giving no DNA. The sample has roughly 100,000 distinct CDR3 sequences; the top ten hold approximately 2%. The sequence was collected from a human donor with ulcerative colitis or Crohn's disease, or a healthy co-twin of an affected twin (not recorded which). Sequencing used blood. The V and J genes are TRBV20-1 and TRBJ1-6. The chain's CDR3 is CSASSVSNSPLHF.